This T cell receptor (beta chain) was identified in a study of regulatory dendritic cells for organ transplantation. As concerns this clone: Its specificity is not known.

Allogeneic regulatory or mature dendritic cells were co-cultured for roughly five days with CFSE-labeled sorted T cells at 1:10. Here immunoSEQ multiplex PCR was the method, and the copy in TCRdb shows in-frame clones only, minus some. The sample gives about 21,000 clones, roughly 87% of which show up once; about 0.25% is in the top ten. Findings of the study overall: Memory T cells were less diverse than naive, with memory CD8+ most oligoclonal. Mature dendritic cells appeared to drive more memory CD8+ clonal expansion than regulatory ones.

The clonotype comes from a human donor in good health. The sample consisted of naive CD4+ T cells from blood cultured with dendritic cells. Subset defined: CD45RA+ naive T cells.

This CDR3 reads CASRGSGTGNYGYTF. CDR3 coding DNA: TGTGCCAGTAGGGGCTCCGGGACAGGGAACTATGGCTACACCTTC. J is TRBJ1-2 and V is TRBV19, with 9 bases that match TRBD1. Germline V lookup: CDR1 LNHDA, CDR2 SQIVND (reference sequence). CDR3 size: 15 residues. V lost 6 bases and J lost 2; bases outside the gene matches: 7.